This TCR beta chain was identified during a study of T-cell reconstitution after alpha-beta-depleted transplantation in children (dated by TCRdb to 2016 to 2017). Describing the broader study: T-cell immune reconstitution after TCRalphabeta/CD19-depleted allogeneic hematopoietic cell transplantation in children was quantitatively tracked in the study by means of TCR repertoire profiling. What the authors observed across the whole study: The apparently early alphabetaT-cell count recovery about two months after transplant was reportedly dependent on only several hundred rapidly expanded clones derived from non-depleted graft cells. The frequencies of hyperexpanded clones fell over the following months, and after one year, T-cell counts and TCRbeta diversity were mostly attributed to newly produced T cells. In some patients, the high TCRbeta diversity seen at day 60 was put down to recipient T cells and intrathymic progenitors that had survived conditioning.

Library preparation was by PCR. Sequencing used an Illumina HiSeq 2500. Molecular barcoding was employed in the preparation of TCR libraries, with unique molecular identifiers being used to normalize TCRbeta repertoire quantification. TCRdb trimmed the raw reads at Q25, called clones with MiXCR and kept productive beta chains. Records with the same CDR3 protein are collapsed into one entry carrying the most frequent genes and DNA. The sample table lists 200,000 to 250,000 distinct CDR3 sequences, more than 20% of them with a count of one. The ten biggest clones cover 4% to 5.5% of the sample. The V and J ends are trimmed by 5 bases and 6 bases, leaving 11 bases between them. Based on the germline V gene (reference sequence), the CDR1 and CDR2 sequences are PRHDT and FYEKMQ. The CDR3 numbers 12 residues from cysteine through phenylalanine. Solely the CDR3 DNA is kept, with 36 bases framed from the first base.

What the treatment or condition label conveys for this sample: allogeneic hematopoietic cell transplantation with graft depleted of TCRalphabeta T cells and CD19 B cells. The transplant recipients were children given TCRalphabeta/CD19-depleted allogeneic hematopoietic cell grafts. This clonotype was detected only a few times. Its cognate antigen has yet to be identified. Base qualities are not at hand, and no much larger clone is one base apart. The V and J segments used are TRBV13 and TRBJ2-7, with the identity of the D gene unclear. The sample in question was PBMCs, mostly from graft donor cells, obtained 360 days after TCRalphabeta/CD19-depleted stem cell transplant. The source is a female patient between 2 and 15 years old who had a stem cell transplant for congenital amegakaryocytic thrombocytopenia, so the T cells may come from the graft donor. In nucleotide form, the sequence is TGTGCCAGCAGCATAAATACCCTCGAGCAGTACTTC. Translated, it reads CASSINTLEQYF.